This T cell receptor beta chain was recorded in a study of cytomegalovirus exposure and HLA in healthy donors (TCRdb year 2017). Background for the entire study: An earlier analysis of roughly 630 of the donors reported 250 to 300 Gb of sequence data and 117 million unique TCR beta sequences from about 200 million T cells. An early release that covered fewer than 800 HLA-typed donors contained around 330 gigabases of sequencing data and about 93 million unique TCR sequences. Among the roughly 400 genotyped donors, more than 70% belonged to the genetic ancestry cluster associated with self-reported Caucasian donors. The aim of the study was to test whether cataloging public T cell receptors could identify signatures of past pathogen exposure. The study profiled the T cell repertoires of hundreds of subjects by immunosequencing and related them to cytomegalovirus serostatus. Besides the first cohort of roughly 700 subjects, a separate validation cohort made up of 120 or so different subjects was used. To predict cytomegalovirus infection status, the study combined high-throughput TCR immunosequencing, statistical association of individual TCRs with disease status, and machine learning. In a later analysis, previously published TCR beta repertoires from more than 500 donors were re-analyzed and high-resolution HLA genotyping was added so that TCR occurrence patterns could be studied. In the later analysis, no new phenotypic data were used to find candidate immune exposures; instead, reliance was placed on TCR beta sequences and their occurrence across donors. In an earlier analysis of more than 550 of the donors, high-throughput TCR beta sequencing was used to judge whether each TCR beta V gene segment behaved as functional or pseudogenic. Donor age, sex, ethnicity and CMV serostatus were compiled alongside the repertoire data. In a later genetic analysis, genome-wide SNP genotypes for about 55% of the roughly 700 donors were used, and that subset was treated as a discovery cohort. Every repertoire in the discovery cohort had been generated on one and the same sequencing platform. Both class I and class II loci were covered by HLA typing, at four-digit resolution. The number of typed donors differed by locus: roughly 629-640 for A, B, C, DRB1 and DQB1; 500 to 550 for DQA1; about 600 for DPA1; and 450 to 480 for DPB1. Roughly 5 DR-DQ haplotypes were treated as single units for association and clustering because of strong linkage in the cohort. Across about 380 genotyped donors of the cohort, an average of roughly 250,000 unique TCR beta nucleotide sequences per donor were sequenced, and roughly 20% of those sequences were non-productive.

The cohort was made up of approximately 670 healthy bone marrow donors. Cohort members were all nominally healthy when sampled, although unrecorded immune exposures were likely present. The donor was CMV seronegative and was included in the group of around 320 seronegative cohort members. Every donor gave a peripheral blood sample, and the peripheral blood mononuclear cells from that sample were used for TCR beta sequencing. The Qiagen DNeasy Blood Extraction Kit was used to extract genomic DNA from the blood cell samples. For this chain, trimming is 2 bases at the V end and 2 bases at the J end, and the number of junction bases without a gene match is 7. From the cysteine up to the phenylalanine, the CDR3 has a length of 17 residues. Only the CDR3 portion is preserved as DNA: 51 bases, with reading frame beginning at the first base. Sequences SGHAT (CDR1) and FQNNGV (CDR2) are obtained from the germline V gene.

This clone was seen only a few times. It lacks a known antigen. The record has no base qualities; no much larger clone is one base away. Beyond this particular receptor, the publication reports: While some public TCRs were present in many individuals, most TCR sequences turned up only very rarely across donors. A later analysis associated some 17,000 TCR beta sequences with specific HLA alleles at a false discovery rate of 0.05. Roughly uniform sequencing depth across donors was assumed in presence/absence analyses, although this assumption may not hold. A further reported finding was that TCR beta sequences accurately predicted the HLA-A and HLA-B alleles for most subjects in the first cohort. The classifier was reported to diagnose cytomegalovirus status with high specificity and sensitivity in both the original and validation cohorts. Because counts were too low, approximately 15 rarely observed V segments, including chromosome 9 orphons, were excluded from the earlier analysis of a few hundred of the donors. A later genetic analysis reported fewer N-insertions in productive TCRs among donors in an Asian-associated ancestry cluster than the approximately 700-donor mean. In this cohort, only TCR beta chains were sequenced, and detectable features were limited by the absence of alpha or paired-chain data. A cluster of highly shared sequence variants was judged likely to be a technical artifact of the sequencing pipeline. The study listed 164 TCR beta chains as associated with cytomegalovirus. An earlier analysis of 450 to 750 of the donors showed that most TCR beta V segments appeared in productive rearrangements either about 90% or about 30% of the time, which broadly matched IMGT annotations. In a later analysis, several top co-occurrence clusters were reported to appear linked to parvovirus B19, influenza, CMV and Epstein-Barr virus. A few of the identified cytomegalovirus-associated TCR beta chains were confirmed in vitro to be specific for cytomegalovirus antigens. Linkage disequilibrium might explain the correlated functional status among segregating V segments, but an unknown experimental factor could not be ruled out. The authors suggested that the approach could potentially be extended to other disease states and immunological phenotypes. Compared with equally common non-associated chains, HLA-associated TCR beta chains in a later analysis were more clonally expanded and had lower generation probabilities. Most CMV-associated TCR beta chains appeared to be HLA-restricted in a later analysis, and the HLA associations seemed to be driven largely by CMV exposure. Strong co-occurrence of HLA alleles, especially DR and DQ, made assigning TCR associations to individual alleles difficult. CMV serostatus was the only immune exposure information available for the cohort. HLA typing was unavailable for some donors at each locus, so association tests used only the typed subset. V-gene and J-gene trimming of TCR beta chains was associated with a missense DCLRE1C variant in a later genetic analysis, and the association was replicated in an independent cohort. A later analysis found that TCR association rates varied across HLA loci, with DRB1 alleles showing the most associated TCRs and HLA-C alleles the fewest. The 87-base-pair reads could not distinguish some IMGT-functional V segments, including TRBV6-2 and TRBV6-3, so those segments were excluded.

Receptor amplification or capture employed the immunoSEQ multiplex PCR assay. For the multiplex PCR, a mixture combining 60 forward primers for TCR Vbeta segments and 13 reverse primers for TCR Jbeta segments was used. The CDR3 region of rearranged TCR beta genes was amplified from genomic DNA with a multiplex PCR assay. Amplified TCR beta libraries were sequenced as 87-base-pair reads on the Illumina HiSeq System. In the paper's pipeline: Across the 500 to 700 repertoires, a later analysis counted some 81 million unique TCR beta chains, around 11 million of which were shared by at least two donors. Raw reads were error-corrected and collapsed into unique sequences by a nearest-neighbor algorithm in which closely related sequences were merged to remove PCR and sequencing errors. To assign V, D and J gene segments, CDR3 sequences were aligned to IMGT reference sequences. For a sequence to be retained, a match of at least six nucleotides was required to both a V gene segment and a J gene segment. A rearrangement was called productive if the CDR3 had no stop codons and remained in frame with V and J, and every other rearrangement was called non-productive. CDR3 was defined according to IMGT convention as the region running from the second conserved V-encoded cysteine to the conserved J-encoded phenylalanine. In an earlier analysis of approximately 500 of the donors, sequences lacking an unambiguous match to a single V gene segment were excluded. An earlier analysis of over 450 of the donors classified V segments as functional when productive rearrangements were above 56.7% and as segregating when the standard deviation between donors was above 5%. A statistical classification framework was developed to diagnose cytomegalovirus status using the catalog of TCR beta chain sequences. V and J gene assignment, in a later analysis, came from comparing TCR nucleotide sequences with IMGT/GENE-DB human TR gene sequences. In a later analysis, CDR3 sequences and most-parsimonious VDJ recombination scenarios were assigned using the TCRdist pipeline. In a later analysis, every TCR beta chain was defined by the combination of its CDR3 amino acid sequence and its V-gene family, and reads without a unique V-gene family were dropped. A later analysis removed roughly 590 highly shared, low-generation-probability nucleotide sequences to deal with suspected cross-contamination and a sequencing artifact. A later analysis calculated a clonal expansion index for each public chain from normalized within-repertoire ranks of inferred template counts. In a later analysis, generation probabilities were computed with a VDJ recombination model fitted to out-of-frame rearrangements, and the resulting probabilities were checked against IGoR. In a later analysis, hypergeometric tests were used to score TCR-TCR, TCR-HLA and TCR-CMV co-occurrence, with a repertoire-size bias correction applied to TCR pairs. False discovery rates were estimated in a later analysis by permuting HLA or CMV assignments 20 times. In a later analysis, co-occurring TCRs were grouped using DBSCAN, and TCRdist sequence similarity was added for clustering within HLA-allele-positive subsets. Repertoires with fewer than 30,000 or more than 120,000 public chains were left out of co-occurrence clustering, as were roughly five repertoires with anomalous nucleotide sharing. TCRdb took over this immuneACCESS table, retaining in-frame rearrangements with V and J assigned. Such tables are incomplete; in checked studies, under half of the missing clones stem from an unresolved V gene, and the remainder is unexplained. For V, J and clone size, that table is used; D and trimming come from the DNA. The sample table shows fewer than 350,000 clones, and around 90% are seen once. In total, the top ten clones hold roughly 2.1% of the sample.

The chain is assembled from TRBV11-2 and TRBJ2-1, with 9 bases matching TRBD2. Sequenced material: PBMCs. This TCR derives from a woman in her late teens or twenties in good health and CMV-seronegative. CDR3 region: CASSLTSGTSPYNEQFF. DNA sequence: TGTGCCAGCAGCTTAACGTCCGGGACTAGCCCCTACAATGAGCAGTTCTTC. Reference TRBV11-2 and TRBJ2-1 proteins supply the regions before and after the CDR3; the full variable domain is: EAGVAQSPRYKIIEKRQSVAFWCNPISGHATLYWYQQILGQGPKLLIQFQNNGVVDDSQLPKDRFSAERLKGVDSTLKIQPAKLEDSAVYLCASSLTSGTSPYNEQFFGPGTRLTVL.